A selection of T cell receptor beta chains follows, all from one sample in a study of identical twins. A single record per CDR3 protein comes from TCRdb applying MiXCR to the 5' RACE reads. The sample lists 200,000 to 250,000 distinct CDR3 sequences, approximately 5.9% occurring once. This same sample was also taken into another study, of T cells expressing NK-cell markers.

The specimen was CD8+ T cells sorted from blood. These receptors were obtained from a woman under 30 in good health. The CDR3 runs from the conserved cysteine through the conserved F or W. Each record gives: J gene, clone size, V gene, D gene, CDR3 DNA, CDR3 protein. The D gene is left open where the match is weak. A clone size is listed for some rows: how often the clone was seen (once, few, many), or a class if it is expanded.

TRBJ1-5,NA,TRBV12-5,TRBD1,TGTGCTAGCCTGGAGGACAGGCTTAGCAATCAGCCCCAGCATTTT,CASLEDRLSNQPQHF
TRBJ1-2,NA,TRBV12-3/TRBV12-4,TRBD1,TGTGCCAGCAGTAGCAGGGACAGGGTACGTGGCTACACCTTC,CASSSRDRVRGYTF
TRBJ2-2,few,TRBV7-6,TRBD1,TGTGCCAGCACCAGGGGGCCTCGAGCTTCGGCCGGGGAGCTGTTTTTT,CASTRGPRASAGELFF
TRBJ2-1,many,TRBV6-2/TRBV6-3,NA,TGTGCCAGCACTTTAACCGGACCGTATTACAATGAGCAGTTCTTC,CASTLTGPYYNEQFF
TRBJ2-1,many,TRBV20-1,TRBD2,TGCAGTGCTAGACAACCGAGTAACCGACTAGCGGGCTCAACCTACAATGAGCAGTTCTTC,CSARQPSNRLAGSTYNEQFF
TRBJ1-4,NA,TRBV2,NA,TGTGCCAGCAGTGAAGCCCCCGGGGGGGGGATAGGTGAAAAACTGTTTTTT,CASSEAPGGGIGEKLFF
TRBJ2-1,many,TRBV12-3/TRBV12-4,NA,TGTGCCAGCAGCTACCAACCGGGGACGAATGAGCAGTTCTTC,CASSYQPGTNEQFF
TRBJ1-1,many,TRBV10-3,NA,TGTGCCACCGCCACCCGGCGGGGGCGAACCAAGGGAGCTTTCTTT,CATATRRGRTKGAFF
TRBJ2-7,NA,TRBV5-8,NA,TGTGCCAGCAGCTTTTCGCAGGAGCAGTACTTC,CASSFSQEQYF
TRBJ1-3,few,TRBV7-9,TRBD1,TGTGCCAGCAGCGCCCGTCGGGACAGGGGAAACACCATATATTTT,CASSARRDRGNTIYF
TRBJ2-7,many,TRBV5-1,NA,TGCGCCAGCAGCTCCCCGAGACAGGACGGGCAGTACTTC,CASSSPRQDGQYF
TRBJ2-2,NA,TRBV9,TRBD2,TGTGCCAGCAGCGCCACTAGCGGGGGGCGCACCGGGGAGCTGTTTTTT,CASSATSGGRTGELFF
TRBJ2-5,NA,TRBV2,NA,TGTGCCAGCAGCCTTCGGCTAGGGGGGGGCGCAGAGACCCAGTACTTC,CASSLRLGGGAETQYF
TRBJ2-1,many,TRBV15,TRBD2,TGTGCCACCAGCAGTCCAACCATTACTAGCGGGGGATCCAATGAGCAGTTCTTC,CATSSPTITSGGSNEQFF
TRBJ2-2,few,TRBV9,TRBD2,TGTGCCAGCAGCGCGGGACTAGCTGGTTTCTTGCGGAATAACGGGGAGCTGTTTTTT,CASSAGLAGFLRNNGELFF
TRBJ1-1,many,TRBV5-1,NA,TGCGCCAGCAGCTTTCAGGGTTTTGGTGAAGCTTTCTTT,CASSFQGFGEAFF
TRBJ1-1,few,TRBV11-3,NA,TGTGCCAGCAGCGCTTACTCGACGGGGATCTTAAAGCGGTCTTTCTTT,CASSAYSTGILKRSFF
TRBJ2-1,many,TRBV11-3,TRBD2,TGTGCCAGCAGCAAGGGACTAGCGGAGATCTCCTCCTACAATGAGCAGTTCTTC,CASSKGLAEISSYNEQFF
TRBJ2-3,many,TRBV9,NA,TGTGCCAGCAGCTCTGTTCAGGGAGATACGCAGTATTTT,CASSSVQGDTQYF
TRBJ2-5,NA,TRBV7-8,NA,TGTGCCAGCAGCTTAGCCGCGACAGGAGAGACCCAGTACTTC,CASSLAATGETQYF
TRBJ1-2,NA,TRBV18,NA,TGTGCCAGCTCACCACCATCGGAGGCTAACTATGGCTACACCTTC,CASSPPSEANYGYTF
TRBJ1-6,many,TRBV5-1,NA,TGCGCCAGCAGCTTGGACAGACGCTATAATTCACCCCTCCACTTT,CASSLDRRYNSPLHF
TRBJ1-4,NA,TRBV3-1,TRBD1,TGTGCCAGCCAGTCGGGACAGGAAGGAAAACTGTTTTTT,CASQSGQEGKLFF
TRBJ1-2,NA,TRBV10-3,TRBD1,TGTGCCATTCCGGGACAGAGTAACTATGGCTACACCTTC,CAIPGQSNYGYTF
TRBJ2-5,many,TRBV3-1,NA,TGTGCCAGCAGCCTTGGACTGGGCCAAGAGACCCAGTACTTC,CASSLGLGQETQYF
TRBJ2-7,few,TRBV19,TRBD1,TGTGCCAGTCAGTTCGGACAGGGGGCTTACGAGCAGTACTTC,CASQFGQGAYEQYF
TRBJ2-6,few,TRBV6-1,NA,TGTGCCAGCAGAGGGACCGAAGACTCTGGGGCCAACGTCCTGACTTTC,CASRGTEDSGANVLTF
TRBJ2-1,NA,TRBV28,NA,TGTGCCAGTACAGGGGAGGCAAGTGAGCAGTTCTTC,CASTGEASEQFF
TRBJ2-5,many,TRBV29-1,NA,TGCAGCGTTGAAGCGGGAGTGGAGACCCAGTACTTC,CSVEAGVETQYF
TRBJ2-7,NA,TRBV27,NA,TGTGCCAGCAGCGAGGGAGGAACCGAGCAGTACTTC,CASSEGGTEQYF
TRBJ2-7,NA,TRBV7-9,TRBD2,TGTGCCAGCAGCTTAGTGGTCGCGGGAGGCGGCTACGAGCAGTACTTC,CASSLVVAGGGYEQYF
TRBJ2-2,many,TRBV7-2,NA,TGTGCCAGCAGTCCACCGGCGCCCGGGGAGCTGTTTTTT,CASSPPAPGELFF
TRBJ2-3,many,TRBV2,NA,TGTGCCAGCAGTTTCGGGCTCACAGATACGCAGTATTTT,CASSFGLTDTQYF